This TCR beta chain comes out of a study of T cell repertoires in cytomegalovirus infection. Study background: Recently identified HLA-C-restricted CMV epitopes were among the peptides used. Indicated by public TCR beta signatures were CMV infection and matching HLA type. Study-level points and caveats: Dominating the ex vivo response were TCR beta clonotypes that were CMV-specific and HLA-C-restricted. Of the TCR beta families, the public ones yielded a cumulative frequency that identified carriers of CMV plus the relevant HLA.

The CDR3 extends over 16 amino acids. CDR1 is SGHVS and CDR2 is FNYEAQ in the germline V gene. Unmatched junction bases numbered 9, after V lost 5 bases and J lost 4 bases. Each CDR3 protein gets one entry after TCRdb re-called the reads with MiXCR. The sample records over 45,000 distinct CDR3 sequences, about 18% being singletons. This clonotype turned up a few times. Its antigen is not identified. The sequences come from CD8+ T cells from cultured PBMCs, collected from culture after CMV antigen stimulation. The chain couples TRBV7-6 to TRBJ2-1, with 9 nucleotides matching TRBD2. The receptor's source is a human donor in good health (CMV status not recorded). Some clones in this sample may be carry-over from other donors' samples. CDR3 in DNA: TGTGCCAGCAGCACCAGGACGGGACTAGCTTACAATGAGCAGTTCTTC. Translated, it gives CASSTRTGLAYNEQFF.